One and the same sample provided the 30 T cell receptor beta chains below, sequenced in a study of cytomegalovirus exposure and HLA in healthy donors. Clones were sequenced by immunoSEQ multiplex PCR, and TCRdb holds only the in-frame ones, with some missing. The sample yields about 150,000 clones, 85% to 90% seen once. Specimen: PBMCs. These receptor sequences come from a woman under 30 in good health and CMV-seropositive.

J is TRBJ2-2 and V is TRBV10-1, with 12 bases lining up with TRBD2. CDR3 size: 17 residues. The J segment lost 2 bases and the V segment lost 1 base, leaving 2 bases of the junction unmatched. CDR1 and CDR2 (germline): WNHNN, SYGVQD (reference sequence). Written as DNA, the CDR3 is TGCGCCAGCAGTGAGTTGGGACTAGCGGGCAACACCGGGGAGCTGTTTTTT. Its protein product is CASSELGLAGNTGELFF.

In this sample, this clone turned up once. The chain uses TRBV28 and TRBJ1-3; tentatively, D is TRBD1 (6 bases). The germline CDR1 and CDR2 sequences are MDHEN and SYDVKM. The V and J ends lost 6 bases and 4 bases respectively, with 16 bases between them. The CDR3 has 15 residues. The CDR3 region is CASRVGAGVGNTIYF. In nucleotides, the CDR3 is TGTGCCAGCAGAGTGGGTGCAGGGGTAGGAAACACCATATATTTT.

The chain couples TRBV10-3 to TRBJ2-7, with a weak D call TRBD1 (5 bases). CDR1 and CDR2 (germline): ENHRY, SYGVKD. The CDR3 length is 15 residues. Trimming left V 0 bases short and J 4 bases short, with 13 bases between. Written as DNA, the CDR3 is TGTGCCATCAGTGAGTCGACGACAGTCTTGTACGAGCAGTACTTC. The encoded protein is CAISESTTVLYEQYF.

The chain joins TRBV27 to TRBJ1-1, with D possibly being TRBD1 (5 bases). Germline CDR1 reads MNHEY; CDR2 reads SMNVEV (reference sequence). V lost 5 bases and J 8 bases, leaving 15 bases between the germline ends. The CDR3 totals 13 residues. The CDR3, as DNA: TGTGCCAGCAGTACGAATTTGGGGCCGGAAGCTTTCTTT. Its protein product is CASSTNLGPEAFF.

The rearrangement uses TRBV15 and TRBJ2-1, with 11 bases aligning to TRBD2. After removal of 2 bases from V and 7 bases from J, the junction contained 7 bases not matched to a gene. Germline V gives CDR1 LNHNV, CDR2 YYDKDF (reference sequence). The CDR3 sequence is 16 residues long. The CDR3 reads CATSRHIAGGPNEQFF. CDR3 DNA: TGTGCCACCAGCAGACATATAGCGGGAGGGCCAAATGAGCAGTTCTTC.

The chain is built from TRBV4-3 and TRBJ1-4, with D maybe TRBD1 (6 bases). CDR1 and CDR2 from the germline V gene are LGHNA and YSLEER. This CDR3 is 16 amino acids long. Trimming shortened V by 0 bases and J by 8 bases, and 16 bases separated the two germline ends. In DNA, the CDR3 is TGCGCCAGCAGCCAAGATCCCCCCCAGGGGAACGAAAAACTGTTTTTT. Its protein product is CASSQDPPQGNEKLFF.

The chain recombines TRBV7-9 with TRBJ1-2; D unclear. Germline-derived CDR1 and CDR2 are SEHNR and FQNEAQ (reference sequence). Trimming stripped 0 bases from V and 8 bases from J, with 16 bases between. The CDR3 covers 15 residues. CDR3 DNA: TGTGCCAGCAGCTTAGCCGCAGGAGGGTTTGTGGGCTACACCTTC. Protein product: CASSLAAGGFVGYTF.

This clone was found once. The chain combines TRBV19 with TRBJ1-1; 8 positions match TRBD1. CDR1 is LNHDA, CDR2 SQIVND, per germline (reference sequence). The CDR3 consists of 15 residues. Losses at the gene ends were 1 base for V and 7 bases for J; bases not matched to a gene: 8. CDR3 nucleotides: TGTGCCAGTAGTATAGCAAGCAGGGGGCCACATGAAGCTTTCTTT. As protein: CASSIASRGPHEAFF.

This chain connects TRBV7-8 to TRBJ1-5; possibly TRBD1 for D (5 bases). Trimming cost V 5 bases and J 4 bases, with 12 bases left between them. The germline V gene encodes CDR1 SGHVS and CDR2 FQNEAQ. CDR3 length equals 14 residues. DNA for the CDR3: TGTGCCAGCAGCGCGGGGGTCGGAAATCAGCCCCAGCATTTT. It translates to CASSAGVGNQPQHF. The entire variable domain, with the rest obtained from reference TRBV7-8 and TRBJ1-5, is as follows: GAGVSQSPRYKVAKRGQDVALRCDPISGHVSLFWYQQALGQGPEFLTYFQNEAQLDKSGLPSDRFFAERPEGSVSTLKIQRTQQEDSAVYLCASSAGVGNQPQHFGDGTRLSIL.

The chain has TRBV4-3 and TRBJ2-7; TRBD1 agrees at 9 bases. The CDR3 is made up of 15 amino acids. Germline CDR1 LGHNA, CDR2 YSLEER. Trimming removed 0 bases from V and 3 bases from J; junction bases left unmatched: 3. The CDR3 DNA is TGCGCCAGCAGCCAAGACGCGGGACAGGGCTACGAGCAGTACTTC. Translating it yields CASSQDAGQGYEQYF.

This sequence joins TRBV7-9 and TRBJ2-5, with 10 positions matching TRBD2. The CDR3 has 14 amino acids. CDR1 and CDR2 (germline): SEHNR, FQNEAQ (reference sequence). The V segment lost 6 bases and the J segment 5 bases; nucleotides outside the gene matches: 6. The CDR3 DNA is TGTGCCAGCAGTTCTAGCGGGAGCGGCGAGACCCAGTACTTC. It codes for CASSSSGSGETQYF.

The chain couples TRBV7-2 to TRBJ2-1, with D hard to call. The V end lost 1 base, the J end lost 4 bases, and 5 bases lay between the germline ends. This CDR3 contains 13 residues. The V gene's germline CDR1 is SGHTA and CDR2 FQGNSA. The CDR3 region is CASSLGPYNEQFF. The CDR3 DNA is TGTGCCAGCAGCTTAGGGCCATACAATGAGCAGTTCTTC.

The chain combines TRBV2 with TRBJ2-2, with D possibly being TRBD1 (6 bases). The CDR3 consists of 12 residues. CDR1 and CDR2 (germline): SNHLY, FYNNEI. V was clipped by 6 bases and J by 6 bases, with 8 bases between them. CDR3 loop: CASRQGAGELFF. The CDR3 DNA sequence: TGTGCCAGCAGACAGGGTGCCGGGGAGCTGTTTTTT.

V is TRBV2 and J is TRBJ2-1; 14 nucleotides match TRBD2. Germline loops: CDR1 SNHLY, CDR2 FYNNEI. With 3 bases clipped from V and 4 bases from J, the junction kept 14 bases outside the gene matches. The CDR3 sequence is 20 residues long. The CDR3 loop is CASSDRLAGGPRVEYNEQFF. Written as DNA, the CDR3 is TGTGCCAGCAGTGACCGACTAGCGGGAGGGCCCAGAGTCGAGTACAATGAGCAGTTCTTC. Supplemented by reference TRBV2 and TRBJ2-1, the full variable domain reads EPEVTQTPSHQVTQMGQEVILRCVPISNHLYFYWYRQILGQKVEFLVSFYNNEISEKSEIFDDQFSVERPDGSNFTLKIRSTKLEDSAMYFCASSDRLAGGPRVEYNEQFFGPGTRLTVL.

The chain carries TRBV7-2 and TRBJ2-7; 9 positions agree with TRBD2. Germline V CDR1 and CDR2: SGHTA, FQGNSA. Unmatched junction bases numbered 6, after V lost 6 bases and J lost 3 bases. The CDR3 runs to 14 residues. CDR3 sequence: CASSFSSGNYEQYF. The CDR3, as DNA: TGTGCCAGCAGTTTCTCTAGCGGGAACTACGAGCAGTACTTC. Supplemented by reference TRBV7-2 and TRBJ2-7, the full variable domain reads GAGVSQSPSNKVTEKGKDVELRCDPISGHTALYWYRQSLGQGLEFLIYFQGNSAPDKSGLPSDRFSAERTGGSVSTLTIQRTQQEDSAVYLCASSFSSGNYEQYFGPGTRLTVT.

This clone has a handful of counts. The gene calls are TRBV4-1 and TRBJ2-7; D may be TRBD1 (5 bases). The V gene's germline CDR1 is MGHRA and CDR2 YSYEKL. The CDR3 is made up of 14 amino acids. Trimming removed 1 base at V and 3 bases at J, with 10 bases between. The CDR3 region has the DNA TGCGCCAGCAGCCAAGCCCCGACAGACTACGAGCAGTACTTC. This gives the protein CASSQAPTDYEQYF.

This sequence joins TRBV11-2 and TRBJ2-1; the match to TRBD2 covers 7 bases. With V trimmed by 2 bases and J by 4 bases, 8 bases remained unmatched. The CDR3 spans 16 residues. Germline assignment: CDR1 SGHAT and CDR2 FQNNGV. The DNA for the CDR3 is TGTGCCAGCAGCTTAACAGTAGCGGGCAAGTACAATGAGCAGTTCTTC. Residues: CASSLTVAGKYNEQFF.

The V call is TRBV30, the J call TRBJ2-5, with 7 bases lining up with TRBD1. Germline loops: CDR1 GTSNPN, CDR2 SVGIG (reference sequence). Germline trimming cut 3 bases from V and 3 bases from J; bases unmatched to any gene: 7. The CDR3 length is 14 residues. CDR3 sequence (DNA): TGTGCCTGGAGCCACGGGACAGCGAAAGAGACCCAGTACTTC. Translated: CAWSHGTAKETQYF.

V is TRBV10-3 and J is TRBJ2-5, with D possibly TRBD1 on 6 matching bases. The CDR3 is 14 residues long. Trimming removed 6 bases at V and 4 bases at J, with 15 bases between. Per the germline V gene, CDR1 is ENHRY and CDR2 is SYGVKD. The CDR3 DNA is TGTGCCATCAGGACAGGAAACGAGGGAGAGACCCAGTACTTC. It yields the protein CAIRTGNEGETQYF.

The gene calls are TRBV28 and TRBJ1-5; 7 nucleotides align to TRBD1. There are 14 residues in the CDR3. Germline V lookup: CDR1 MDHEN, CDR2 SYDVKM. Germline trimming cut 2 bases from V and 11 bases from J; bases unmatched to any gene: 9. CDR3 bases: TGTGCCAGCAGTTTAGGGGGGACAGTCGTAACCCAGCATTTT. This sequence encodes CASSLGGTVVTQHF.

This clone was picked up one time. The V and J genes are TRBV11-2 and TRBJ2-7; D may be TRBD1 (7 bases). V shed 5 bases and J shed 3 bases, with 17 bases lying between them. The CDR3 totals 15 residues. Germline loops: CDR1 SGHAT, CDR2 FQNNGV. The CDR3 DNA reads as TGTGCCAGCAGCGACAGGGACGGGAGATACTACGAGCAGTACTTC. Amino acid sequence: CASSDRDGRYYEQYF.

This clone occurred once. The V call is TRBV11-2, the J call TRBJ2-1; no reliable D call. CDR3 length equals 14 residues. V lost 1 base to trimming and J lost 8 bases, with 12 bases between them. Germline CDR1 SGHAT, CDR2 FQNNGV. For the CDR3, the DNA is TGTGCCAGCAGCTTAGTTCTGGGCCCCCATGAGCAGTTCTTC. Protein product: CASSLVLGPHEQFF.

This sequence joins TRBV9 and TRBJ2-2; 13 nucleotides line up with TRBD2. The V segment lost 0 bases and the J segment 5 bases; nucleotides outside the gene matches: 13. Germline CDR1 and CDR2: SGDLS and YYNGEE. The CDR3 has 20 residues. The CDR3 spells CASSVGGYPGLAGLTGELFF. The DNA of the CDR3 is TGTGCCAGCAGCGTAGGAGGATATCCGGGACTAGCGGGATTGACCGGGGAGCTGTTTTTT.

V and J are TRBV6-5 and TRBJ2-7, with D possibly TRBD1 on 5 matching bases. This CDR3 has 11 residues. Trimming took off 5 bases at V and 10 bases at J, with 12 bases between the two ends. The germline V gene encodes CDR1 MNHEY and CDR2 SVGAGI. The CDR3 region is CASSEVRVQYF. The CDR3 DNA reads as TGTGCCAGCAGTGAAGTCAGGGTCCAGTACTTC.

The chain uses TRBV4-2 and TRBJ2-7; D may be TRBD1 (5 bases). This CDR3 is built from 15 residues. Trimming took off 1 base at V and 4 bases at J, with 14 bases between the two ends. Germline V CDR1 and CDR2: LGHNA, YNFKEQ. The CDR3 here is CASSQVVGQGYEQYF. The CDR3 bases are TGTGCCAGCAGCCAAGTCGTAGGGCAGGGTTACGAGCAGTACTTC.

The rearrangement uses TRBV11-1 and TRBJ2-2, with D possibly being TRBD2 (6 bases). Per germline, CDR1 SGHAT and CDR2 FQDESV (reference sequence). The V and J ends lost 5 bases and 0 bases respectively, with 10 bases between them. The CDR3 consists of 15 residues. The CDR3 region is CASSRRVANTGELFF. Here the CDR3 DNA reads TGTGCCAGCAGCCGGAGGGTTGCGAACACCGGGGAGCTGTTTTTT.

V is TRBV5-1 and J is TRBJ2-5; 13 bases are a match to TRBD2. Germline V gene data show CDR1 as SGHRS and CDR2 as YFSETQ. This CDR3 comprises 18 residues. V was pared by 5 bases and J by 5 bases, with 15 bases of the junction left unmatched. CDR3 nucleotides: TGCGCCAGCAGGCCACCGGGACTAGCGGGATGGGCGGGGGAGACCCAGTACTTC. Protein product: CASRPPGLAGWAGETQYF.

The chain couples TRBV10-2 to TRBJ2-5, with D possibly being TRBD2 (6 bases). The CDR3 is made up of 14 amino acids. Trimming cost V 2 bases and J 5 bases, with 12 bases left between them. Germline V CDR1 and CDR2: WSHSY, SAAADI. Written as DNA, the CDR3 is TGCGCCAGCAGTGAGGGGGCGGGATGGGAGACCCAGTACTTC. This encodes CASSEGAGWETQYF.

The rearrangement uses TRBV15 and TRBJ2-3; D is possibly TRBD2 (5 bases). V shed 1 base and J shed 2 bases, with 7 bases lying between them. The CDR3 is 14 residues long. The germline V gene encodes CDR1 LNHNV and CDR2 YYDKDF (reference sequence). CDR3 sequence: CATSRAGSTDTQYF. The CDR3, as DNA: TGTGCCACCAGCAGAGCGGGGTCCACAGATACGCAGTATTTT. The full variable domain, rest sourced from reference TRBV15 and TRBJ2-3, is DAMVIQNPRYQVTQFGKPVTLSCSQTLNHNVMYWYQQKSSQAPKLLFHYYDKDFNNEADTPDNFQSRRPNTSFCFLDIRSPGLGDTAMYLCATSRAGSTDTQYFGPGTRLTVL.

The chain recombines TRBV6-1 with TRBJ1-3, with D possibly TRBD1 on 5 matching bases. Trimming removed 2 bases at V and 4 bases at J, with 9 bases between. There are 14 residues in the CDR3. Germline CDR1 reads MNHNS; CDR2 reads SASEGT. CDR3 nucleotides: TGTGCCAGCAGTGAAAGGGGAAGGGGAAACACCATATATTTT. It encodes CASSERGRGNTIYF.